The 19 T cell receptor beta chains reported below all come from one sample, sequenced in a study of blood T cell repertoires in COVID-19 (dated by TCRdb to about 2020). Receptors were amplified or captured by the immunoSEQ multiplex PCR assay. TCRdb carries this immuneACCESS record with in-frame sequences only. Its versions omit some clonotypes, under half of them owing to an unresolved V gene in the studies checked, with the rest unexplained. A total of under 500,000 clones appear in this sample, more than 80% of them only once. The top ten clones comprise 0.95% to 1.3% of the sample. Sequenced input: PBMCs or T cells enriched from blood (not recorded which). These receptors were collected from a man between 25 and 39 years old who had recovered from COVID-19.

The J gene is TRBJ1-5, the V gene TRBV4-2; 8 bases align to TRBD1. This CDR3 spans 15 amino acids. Trimming at V came to 5 bases and at J to 6 bases, leaving 9 bases not matched to a gene. The V gene's germline CDR1 is LGHNA and CDR2 YNFKEQ. CDR3 amino acids: CASSFYRGESQPQHF. CDR3 DNA: TGTGCCAGCAGCTTTTACAGGGGGGAAAGTCAGCCCCAGCATTTT.

Worth noting for this clone: The identical CDR3 is also encoded by other nucleotide sequences in the sample. The rearrangement uses TRBV27 and TRBJ2-7; 7 bases agree with TRBD2. Trimming took 5 bases from V and 0 from J; bases not matched to a gene: 7. Germline CDR1 and CDR2: MNHEY and SMNVEV (reference sequence). The CDR3 extends over 15 amino acids. In nucleotides, the CDR3 is TGTGCCAGCAGTCTGCTCGGCGGGAGCTCCTACGAGCAGTACTTC. Its translation: CASSLLGGSSYEQYF.

The chain carries TRBV7-2 and TRBJ2-5; perhaps TRBD1 as D (7 bases). The CDR3 is made up of 14 amino acids. CDR1 SGHTA and CDR2 FQGNSA come from the germline V gene. The germline V and J ends were trimmed by 5 bases and 5 bases, with 15 bases remaining between them. Here the CDR3 DNA reads TGTGCCAGCAGCCCTTGGGCAGGGGGGGAGACCCAGTACTTC. Its translation: CASSPWAGGETQYF.

This chain joins TRBV5-1 and TRBJ1-2; D not certain. Germline CDR1 is SGHRS and CDR2 is YFSETQ. Deletions cut 0 bases from V and 5 bases from J, with 11 bases between. There are 14 residues in the CDR3. CDR3 protein: CASSLEGLPYGYTF. CDR3 sequence (DNA): TGCGCCAGCAGCTTGGAAGGACTCCCTTATGGCTACACCTTC. The whole variable domain, filled in from reference TRBV5-1 and TRBJ1-2, reads KAGVTQTPRYLIKTRGQQVTLSCSPISGHRSVSWYQQTPGQGLQFLFEYFSETQRNKGNFPGRFSGRQFSNSRSEMNVSTLELGDSALYLCASSLEGLPYGYTFGSGTRLTVV.

This clone was seen a few times. The V gene is TRBV18, the J gene TRBJ2-5; TRBD1 is a possible D gene (6 bases). CDR3 length: 16 amino acids. V dropped 4 bases and J dropped 4 bases, with 19 bases sitting between them. CDR1 and CDR2 (germline): KGHSH, LQKENI. DNA for the CDR3: TGTGCCAGCTCACAGAGACAGGCCGGTAGTGGAGAGACCCAGTACTTC. It yields the protein CASSQRQAGSGETQYF.

The V and J genes are TRBV13 and TRBJ2-7, with D unclear. CDR1 is PRHDT and CDR2 is FYEKMQ in the germline V gene (reference sequence). Trimming shortened V by 5 bases and J by 6 bases, and 11 bases separated the two germline ends. The CDR3 is 12 amino acids. As DNA, the CDR3 is TGTGCCAGCAGCCACCCCCCGGGCGAGCAGTACTTC. Protein product: CASSHPPGEQYF.

This chain uses TRBV7-8 with TRBJ2-7, with D possibly being TRBD1 (6 bases). Per the germline V gene, CDR1 is SGHVS and CDR2 is FQNEAQ. The CDR3 contains 16 residues. Trimming cost V 1 base and J 4 bases, with 17 bases left between them. The CDR3 is CASSLDGTPYHYEQYF. The CDR3 coding sequence is TGTGCCAGCAGCTTAGATGGGACACCTTATCATTACGAGCAGTACTTC.

The V and J genes are TRBV18 and TRBJ1-5, with a possible D match to TRBD1 (6 bases). Per germline, CDR1 KGHSH and CDR2 LQKENI. Trimming shortened V by 2 bases and J by 1 base, and 9 bases separated the two germline ends. CDR3 length: 15 residues. CDR3 sequence: CASSPRGTSNQPQHF. In DNA form, the CDR3 reads TGTGCCAGCTCACCAAGGGGGACCAGCAATCAGCCCCAGCATTTT.

The chain combines TRBV13 with TRBJ2-3; 8 nucleotides match TRBD2. Germline lookup yields CDR1 PRHDT and CDR2 FYEKMQ (reference sequence). Germline trimming cut 7 bases from V and 2 bases from J; bases unmatched to any gene: 5. The CDR3 runs 14 residues. CDR3: CASTRLASTDTQYF. CDR3 nucleotides: TGTGCCAGCACGAGACTAGCGTCCACAGATACGCAGTATTTT.

The chain uses TRBV9 and TRBJ2-1, with D perhaps TRBD2 (6 bases). The V gene's germline CDR1 is SGDLS and CDR2 YYNGEE. This CDR3 has 15 residues. V was clipped by 3 bases and J by 0 bases, with 10 bases between them. CDR3 region: CASSASGYSYNEQFF. The CDR3 DNA follows: TGTGCCAGCAGCGCCAGCGGGTACTCCTACAATGAGCAGTTCTTC.

The chain uses TRBV5-1 and TRBJ2-7, with D possibly TRBD1 on 6 matching bases. The germline gives CDR1 SGHRS, CDR2 YFSETQ. The CDR3 totals 15 residues. Trimming shortened V by 3 bases and J by 0 bases, and 13 bases separated the two germline ends. CDR3 coding DNA: TGCGCCAGCAGCTATATACAGGGAACCTCCTACGAGCAGTACTTC. Residues: CASSYIQGTSYEQYF.

This chain joins TRBV5-1 and TRBJ2-1; 16 nucleotides align to TRBD2. The J segment lost 7 bases and the V segment lost 1 base, leaving 2 bases of the junction unmatched. This CDR3 spans 16 amino acids. Germline loops: CDR1 SGHRS, CDR2 YFSETQ. The CDR3 loop reads CASSLLGLAGGNEQFF. The CDR3 DNA follows: TGCGCCAGCAGCTTGCTGGGACTAGCGGGGGGGAATGAGCAGTTCTTC.

This chain links TRBV3-1 (or the pseudogene TRBV3-2) with TRBJ2-3; D is perhaps TRBD2 (5 bases). The CDR3 loop spans 15 amino acids. The V end lost 2 bases, the J end lost 6 bases, and 15 bases lay between the germline ends. In germline, CDR1 is LGHDT, CDR2 YNNKEL (reference sequence). The CDR3 loop reads CASSQLITLGDTQYF. The CDR3 nucleotides are TGTGCCAGCAGCCAACTCATTACACTAGGTGATACGCAGTATTTT.

This clone was counted once. The chain is built from TRBV7-9 and TRBJ2-7; TRBD1 agrees at 10 bases. This CDR3 has 14 amino acids. Unmatched junction bases numbered 7, after V lost 2 bases and J lost 9 bases. Germline values: CDR1 SEHNR, CDR2 FQNEAQ (reference sequence). The CDR3 DNA reads TGTGCCAGCAGCTTAAGGGACAGGGGCCTGGGGCAGTACTTC. This gives the protein CASSLRDRGLGQYF.

V usage is TRBV5-8 and J usage is TRBJ2-1; D is uncertain. The CDR3 covers 8 residues. Germline V CDR1 and CDR2: SGHTS, YDEGEE. V dropped 4 bases and J dropped 16 bases, with 6 bases sitting between them. CDR3 DNA: TGTGCCAGCAGCCGACATTTCTTC. Amino acids: CASSRHFF.

The V call is TRBV9, the J call TRBJ2-5, with D hard to call. Trimming left V 0 bases short and J 0 bases short, with 6 bases between. Germline V gene lookup returns CDR1 SGDLS and CDR2 YYNGEE. This CDR3 has 14 residues. CDR3 coding DNA: TGTGCCAGCAGCGTAGTGCCAGACCAAGAGACCCAGTACTTC. The encoded protein is CASSVVPDQETQYF.

This clone has just a few counts. The chain is built from TRBV18 and TRBJ2-2; D not certain. Germline V lookup: CDR1 KGHSH, CDR2 LQKENI. The CDR3 is made up of 12 amino acids. The V end lost 0 bases, the J end lost 7 bases, and 3 bases lay between the germline ends. CDR3 loop: CASSPPSGELFF. Written as DNA, the CDR3 is TGTGCCAGCTCACCACCGAGCGGGGAGCTGTTTTTT.

This chain joins TRBV7-8 and TRBJ2-2; D gene ambiguous. Trimming took 2 bases from V and 4 from J, leaving 11 bases between them. The CDR3 sequence is 15 residues long. Germline-derived CDR1 and CDR2 are SGHVS and FQNEAQ. The CDR3 is CASSLLSPSTGELFF. For the CDR3, the DNA is TGTGCCAGCAGCTTACTGTCCCCCAGCACCGGGGAGCTGTTTTTT.

The rearrangement uses TRBV9 and TRBJ1-2; possibly TRBD1 for D (5 bases). V lost 1 base and J 0 bases, leaving 10 bases between the germline ends. The CDR3 has 15 residues. Germline CDR1 SGDLS, CDR2 YYNGEE. The CDR3 DNA sequence: TGTGCCAGCAGCGTAACAACAGGACCTAACTATGGCTACACCTTC. The encoded protein is CASSVTTGPNYGYTF. Based on the CDR3 plus reference TRBV9 and TRBJ1-2, the full variable domain is DSGVTQTPKHLITATGQRVTLRCSPRSGDLSVYWYQQSLDQGLQFLIQYYNGEERAKGNILERFSAQQFPDLHSELNLSSLELGDSALYFCASSVTTGPNYGYTFGSGTRLTVV.